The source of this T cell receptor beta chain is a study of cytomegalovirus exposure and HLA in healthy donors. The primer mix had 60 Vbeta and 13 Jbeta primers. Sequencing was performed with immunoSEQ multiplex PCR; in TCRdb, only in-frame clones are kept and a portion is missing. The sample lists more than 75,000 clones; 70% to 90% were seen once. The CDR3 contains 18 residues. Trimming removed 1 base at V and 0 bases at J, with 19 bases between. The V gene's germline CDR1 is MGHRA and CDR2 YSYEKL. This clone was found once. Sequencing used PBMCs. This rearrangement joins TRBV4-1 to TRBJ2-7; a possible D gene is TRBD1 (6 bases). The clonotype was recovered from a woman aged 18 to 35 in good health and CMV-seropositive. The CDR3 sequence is CASSQGGLWAGDSYEQYF. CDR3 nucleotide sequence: TGCGCCAGCAGCCAAGGGGGGCTCTGGGCAGGGGACTCCTACGAGCAGTACTTC.